These T cell receptor beta chains were read from a single sample in a study of blood T cell repertoires in COVID-19. Some clones are missing from TCRdb's copy, which holds only in-frame ones; the method was immunoSEQ multiplex PCR. Of 100,000 to 120,000 clones in the sample, 76% were seen once. The specimen was peripheral blood. These receptors all come from an elderly woman with acute or convalescent COVID-19. Both conserved end residues are part of each CDR3. A D gene is named only where the DNA matches it firmly. Clone size is shown for a subset of rows, as once, few, many or a class of expanded clone.

>TRBJ1-2|TRBD1|-|TRBV29-1
TGCAGCGTTGTAGGGGGCGTCTCCGATGGCTACACCTTC
CSVVGGVSDGYTF
>TRBJ1-5|-|few|TRBV19
TGTGCCAGTAGTACCTTGACAGAGAATCAGCCCCAGCATTTT
CASSTLTENQPQHF
>TRBJ2-2|-|-|TRBV3-1/TRBV3-2
TGTGCCAGCAGCCAACCTGGGACACTTACCGGGGAGCTGTTTTTT
CASSQPGTLTGELFF
>TRBJ1-1|-|-|TRBV27
TGTGCCAGCAGTTTAGAGGTAGGGAACACTGAAGCTTTCTTT
CASSLEVGNTEAFF
>TRBJ2-1|-|-|TRBV4-1
TGCGCCAGCAGCCCGACAGGTTATGAGCAGTTCTTC
CASSPTGYEQFF
>TRBJ1-4|-|-|TRBV10-1
TGCGCCAGCAGTGAGTCAGGAGGCCTTGGGGAAAAACTGTTTTTT
CASSESGGLGEKLFF
>TRBJ1-3|TRBD1|-|TRBV4-1
TGCGCCAGCAGCCCCGACAGGGCTTACTCTGGAAACACCATATATTTT
CASSPDRAYSGNTIYF
>TRBJ2-7|TRBD2|-|TRBV10-3
TGTGCCATCAGTGATCGCCCCGGGGGGAGCTCCTACGAGCAGTACTTC
CAISDRPGGSSYEQYF
>TRBJ2-1|TRBD1|-|TRBV5-1
TGCGCCAGCAGCTTGGAGGGGACAGCCTCCCCGTTCTTC
CASSLEGTASPFF
>TRBJ2-2|-|-|TRBV7-8
TGTGCCAGCAGCTTAAGGGGAACAGGTTTAACCGGGGAGCTGTTTTTT
CASSLRGTGLTGELFF
>TRBJ2-7|-|few|TRBV4-1
TGCGCCAGCAGCCAAGACCGGGGACAATCTTTTACCAACGAGCAGTACTTC
CASSQDRGQSFTNEQYF
>TRBJ2-1|TRBD1|-|TRBV5-1
TGCGCCACCTCACCGGGACAGGGGGTTAATGAGCAGTTCTTC
CATSPGQGVNEQFF
>TRBJ1-4|-|once|TRBV5-5
TGTGCCAGCAGCTTGGCCGCGGCTTCAACTAATGAAAAACTGTTTTTT
CASSLAAASTNEKLFF
>TRBJ2-1|TRBD2|-|TRBV19
TGTGCCAGTAACCTAGCGGGGGGGTACAATGAGCAGTTCTTC
CASNLAGGYNEQFF
>TRBJ1-1|-|-|TRBV27
TGTGCCAGCAGTTTAAGTGGAGGGGAAGCTTTCTTT
CASSLSGGEAFF
>TRBJ2-5|-|few|TRBV2
TGTGCCAGCAGTTTGAATAGCGCGCGGGGCATACAAGAGACCCAGTACTTC
CASSLNSARGIQETQYF
>TRBJ2-1|TRBD2|-|TRBV5-1
TGCGCCAGCAGCGCCGGACTAGCGGAAGAATGGGGGTTCTTC
CASSAGLAEEWGFF
>TRBJ2-1|-|-|TRBV7-2
TGTGCCAGCAGCTTAGCTAGGGGGATCTCCTACAATGAGCAGTTCTTC
CASSLARGISYNEQFF
>TRBJ2-3|TRBD2|-|TRBV4-2
TGTGCCAGCAGCCAAGAGTTGACTAGCGGGGGGTATACGCAGTATTTT
CASSQELTSGGYTQYF
>TRBJ1-6|TRBD1|-|TRBV2
TGTGCCAGCAGTGGGACAGGGGGCGCGAAGAATTCACCCCTCCACTTT
CASSGTGGAKNSPLHF
>TRBJ1-1|TRBD1|-|TRBV18
TGTGCCAGCTCACAGGTCGGGACAGGGGAAGAGAACACTGAAGCTTTCTTT
CASSQVGTGEENTEAFF
>TRBJ2-7|-|-|TRBV10-1
TGCGCCAGCAGTGAGTCCGCGCAGGGCCAGCAGTACTTC
CASSESAQGQQYF
>TRBJ1-1|TRBD1|-|TRBV6-1
TGTGCCAGCAGTGAACCCAGGGGGGAGATGGGTGAAGCTTTCTTT
CASSEPRGEMGEAFF